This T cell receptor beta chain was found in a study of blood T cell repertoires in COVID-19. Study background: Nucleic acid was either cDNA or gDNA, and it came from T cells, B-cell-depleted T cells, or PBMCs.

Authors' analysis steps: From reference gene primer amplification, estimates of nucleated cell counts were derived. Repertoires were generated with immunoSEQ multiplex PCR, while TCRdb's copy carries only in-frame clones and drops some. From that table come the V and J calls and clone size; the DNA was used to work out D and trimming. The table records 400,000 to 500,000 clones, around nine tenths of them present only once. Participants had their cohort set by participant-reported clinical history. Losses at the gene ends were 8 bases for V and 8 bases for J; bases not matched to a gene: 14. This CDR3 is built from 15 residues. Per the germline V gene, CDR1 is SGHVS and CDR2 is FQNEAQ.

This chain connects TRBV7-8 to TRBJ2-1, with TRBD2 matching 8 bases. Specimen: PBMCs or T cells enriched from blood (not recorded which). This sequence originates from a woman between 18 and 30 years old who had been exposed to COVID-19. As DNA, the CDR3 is TGTGCCAGCTTGCGGACGGGAGGGGGTATCGATGAGCAGTTCTTC. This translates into CASLRTGGGIDEQFF.